This TCR beta chain was documented in a study of blood T cell repertoires in COVID-19. As for the study in general: Italy, Spain and the United States were the sources of the convalescent and acute COVID-19 samples.

Authors' methods: Amplified reference gene primers provided the basis for estimating nucleated cell counts. The table came from immunoSEQ multiplex PCR; TCRdb's copy has only in-frame clones and leaves some out. V, J and clone size were drawn from that table, and D and trimming were deduced from the DNA. The profile covers under 250,000 clones, with about 89% appearing a single time and 1.5% to 2% taken by the ten largest. The CDR3 is 15 amino acids. Germline V gene sequence: CDR1 SGHTA, CDR2 FQGTGA. The ends were cut back, 5 bases at V and 0 bases at J, with 12 bases in the middle. This rearrangement joins TRBV7-3 to TRBJ2-3, with D tentatively TRBD2 (6 bases). The sequence was collected from a woman aged 55-70 years who had recovered from COVID-19. Material for sequencing was peripheral blood. This CDR3 reads CASSPSRGSTDTQYF. The CDR3 DNA sequence: TGTGCCAGCAGCCCCTCTCGGGGGAGCACAGATACGCAGTATTTT.